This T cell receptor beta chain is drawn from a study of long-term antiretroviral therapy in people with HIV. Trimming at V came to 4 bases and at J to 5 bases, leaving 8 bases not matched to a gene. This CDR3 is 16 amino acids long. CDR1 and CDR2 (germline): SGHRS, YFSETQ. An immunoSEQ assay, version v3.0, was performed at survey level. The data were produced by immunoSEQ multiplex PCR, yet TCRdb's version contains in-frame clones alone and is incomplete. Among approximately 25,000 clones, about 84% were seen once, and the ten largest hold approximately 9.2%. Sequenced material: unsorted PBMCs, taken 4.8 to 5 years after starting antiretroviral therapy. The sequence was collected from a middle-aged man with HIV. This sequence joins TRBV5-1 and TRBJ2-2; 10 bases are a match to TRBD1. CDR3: CASSALGTGATGELFF. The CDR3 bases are TGCGCCAGCAGCGCTTTGGGGACAGGGGCTACCGGGGAGCTGTTTTTT. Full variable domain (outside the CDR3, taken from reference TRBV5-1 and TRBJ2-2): KAGVTQTPRYLIKTRGQQVTLSCSPISGHRSVSWYQQTPGQGLQFLFEYFSETQRNKGNFPGRFSGRQFSNSRSEMNVSTLELGDSALYLCASSALGTGATGELFFGEGSRLTVL.